A single sample is the source of the 30 T cell receptor beta chains below, sequenced in a study of a mutant IDH1 vaccine in newly diagnosed glioma. The protocol was immunoSEQ multiplex PCR, while the TCRdb copy is restricted to in-frame clones and leaves out a portion. This sample yields about 56,000 clones, of which 87% are seen a single time; 1.1% to 1.5% belongs to the top ten. Noted time point: week 23, last vaccination. Vaccination used 300 ug of mutant IDH1 20-mer peptide per dose, with topical imiquimod. No antigen is known for these receptors. Source: PBMCs, taken from a glioma patient whose treatment included an IDH1 peptide vaccine. These receptors all come from a man aged 40-50 years with glioma.

The chain couples TRBV11-2 to TRBJ2-7; no definite D call. The germline V gene encodes CDR1 SGHAT and CDR2 FQNNGV. This CDR3 region has 15 residues. V was clipped by 0 bases and J by 0 bases, with 9 bases between them. For the CDR3, the DNA is TGTGCCAGCAGCTTAGATCGCGGCAGCTCCTACGAGCAGTACTTC. This sequence encodes CASSLDRGSSYEQYF.

CDR3 nucleotide sequence: TGCGCCAGCAGCTTGGTGGGGGGTCCCGAGCAGTACTTC. This translates into CASSLVGGPEQYF. This rearrangement joins TRBV5-1 to TRBJ2-7, with D possibly TRBD2 on 6 matching bases. Germline CDR1 SGHRS, CDR2 YFSETQ. V lost 0 bases and J lost 6, with 10 bases in between. The CDR3 has 13 amino acids.

The J gene is TRBJ2-1, the V gene TRBV19; 11 nucleotides agree with TRBD2. Germline-derived CDR1 and CDR2 are LNHDA and SQIVND (reference sequence). The CDR3 sequence is 15 residues long. Trimming cost V 5 bases and J 7 bases; bases outside gene matches: 7. The CDR3 here is CASSDRTSGGNEQFF. The CDR3 DNA reads as TGTGCCAGTAGTGATAGAACTAGCGGGGGAAATGAGCAGTTCTTC.

The genes are TRBV5-1 and TRBJ1-1; D is possibly TRBD1 (5 bases). Germline CDR1 and CDR2: SGHRS and YFSETQ. V was cut by 0 bases and J by 1 base, with 10 bases left in between. CDR3 length: 15 residues. CDR3 sequence: CASSLVYRKNTEAFF. The DNA of the CDR3 is TGCGCCAGCAGCTTGGTTTACAGGAAGAACACTGAAGCTTTCTTT.

The chain joins TRBV9 to TRBJ1-4, with D possibly TRBD1 on 6 matching bases. The CDR3 is made up of 15 amino acids. Per germline, CDR1 SGDLS and CDR2 YYNGEE. The V gene lost 0 bases and the J gene lost 7 bases, with 13 bases spanning the gap. The CDR3 region is CASSVARGAGEKLFF. CDR3 bases: TGTGCCAGCAGCGTAGCGCGGGGGGCCGGTGAAAAACTGTTTTTT. Using reference TRBV9 and TRBJ1-4 for the parts outside the CDR3, the full variable domain is DSGVTQTPKHLITATGQRVTLRCSPRSGDLSVYWYQQSLDQGLQFLIQYYNGEERAKGNILERFSAQQFPDLHSELNLSSLELGDSALYFCASSVARGAGEKLFFGSGTQLSVL.

This chain links TRBV7-2 with TRBJ1-5, with TRBD1 as a possible D gene (6 bases). Germline V gene sequence: CDR1 SGHTA, CDR2 FQGNSA. V gave up 1 base and J gave up 7 bases, with 17 bases separating them. The length of the CDR3 is 16 residues. Here the CDR3 reads CASSLVFRGKRQPQHF. The DNA of the CDR3 is TGTGCCAGCAGCTTAGTTTTCAGGGGTAAGAGGCAGCCCCAGCATTTT.

V gene TRBV2 combines with J gene TRBJ2-7, with 10 bases that match TRBD1. Per germline, CDR1 SNHLY and CDR2 FYNNEI. This CDR3 spans 13 amino acids. With 6 bases clipped from V and 3 bases from J, the junction kept 2 bases outside the gene matches. In DNA, the CDR3 is TGTGCCAGCAGCGGACAGGGGGTCTACGAGCAGTACTTC. Translated: CASSGQGVYEQYF.

V usage is TRBV2 and J usage is TRBJ2-1, with a tentative D call TRBD2 (6 bases). The CDR3 contains 15 residues. CDR1 is SNHLY and CDR2 is FYNNEI in the germline V gene. Deletions cut 4 bases from V and 7 bases from J, with 17 bases between. The chain's CDR3 is CASSVGSGPRNEQFF. The DNA for the CDR3 is TGTGCCAGCAGTGTAGGAAGCGGGCCTAGGAATGAGCAGTTCTTC.

The chain carries TRBV6-5 and TRBJ2-5; D ambiguous. Germline V gene lookup returns CDR1 MNHEY and CDR2 SVGAGI. Trimming took off 0 bases at V and 3 bases at J, with 11 bases between the two ends. This CDR3 has 15 amino acids. The CDR3, as DNA: TGTGCCAGCAGTTACTCCGCACGCCCTGAAGAGACCCAGTACTTC. Protein: CASSYSARPEETQYF.

The V and J genes are TRBV7-2 and TRBJ2-7; a possible D gene is TRBD2 (5 bases). V shed 1 base and J shed 9 bases, with 7 bases lying between them. CDR1 and CDR2 from the germline V gene are SGHTA and FQGNSA. There are 11 residues in the CDR3. As DNA, the CDR3 is TGTGCCAGCAGCTTAGAACTAGGGCAGTACTTC. Its translation: CASSLELGQYF.

The CDR3 nucleotides are TGTGCCAGCTCACCCGGGACAGGGTTAAGCGGGAGGGCCAGGGCCGGGGAGCTGTTTTTT. Residues: CASSPGTGLSGRARAGELFF. This chain uses TRBV18 with TRBJ2-2; D might be TRBD2 (10 bases). Per germline, CDR1 KGHSH and CDR2 LQKENI. Deletions cut 3 bases from V and 6 bases from J, with 29 bases between. This CDR3 contains 20 residues.

CDR3 in amino acids: CACHGTQYGYTF. The CDR3 DNA reads as TGTGCCTGCCACGGGACACAGTATGGCTACACCTTC. The chain recombines TRBV19 with TRBJ1-2; TRBD1 might be the D (6 bases). There are 12 residues in the CDR3. V was pared by 11 bases and J by 5 bases, with 15 bases between. The V gene's germline CDR1 is LNHDA and CDR2 SQIVND (reference sequence).

This chain links TRBV18 with TRBJ2-2; maybe TRBD1 (6 bases). Deletions cut 1 base from V and 4 bases from J, with 19 bases between. The CDR3 spans 18 residues. Germline V gene lookup returns CDR1 KGHSH and CDR2 LQKENI. The CDR3 region has the DNA TGTGCCAGCTCACCACTTCCAACGGGACACTACATCACCGGGGAGCTGTTTTTT. Encoded protein: CASSPLPTGHYITGELFF.

The chain combines TRBV29-1 with TRBJ2-7; TRBD2 matches 12 bases. CDR3 length: 13 amino acids. Trimming cost V 6 bases and J 4 bases; bases outside gene matches: 4. Germline CDR1 is SQVTM and CDR2 is ANQGSEA. The CDR3 DNA reads TGCAGCGTCGCCGGGACTAGCGGGTACGAGCAGTACTTC. This translates into CSVAGTSGYEQYF.

The CDR3 DNA reads TGTGCCAGCAGTTCGTCCGGGACCCCACCCTACATTCAGTACTTC. Its translation is CASSSSGTPPYIQYF. The chain links TRBV6-5 to TRBJ2-4; D possibly uses TRBD1 or TRBD2 (5 bases each). The CDR3 runs to 15 residues. Trimming removed 4 bases from V and 8 bases from J, with 18 bases in between. Germline loops: CDR1 MNHEY, CDR2 SVGAGI.

V and J are TRBV11-3 and TRBJ2-7; D possibly matches TRBD1 or TRBD2 (5 bases each). CDR3 size: 14 residues. Trimming took 5 bases from V and 3 from J, leaving 14 bases between them. The germline V gene has CDR1 SGHNT and CDR2 YENEEA. The CDR3 sequence: CASSPGPNYYEQYF. Here the CDR3 DNA reads TGTGCCAGCAGCCCGGGGCCCAACTACTACGAGCAGTACTTC.

The genes are TRBV5-6 and TRBJ1-1, with D hard to call. The germline V gene encodes CDR1 SGHDT and CDR2 YYEEEE. This CDR3 has 16 residues. V shed 0 bases and J shed 0 bases, with 12 bases lying between them. This CDR3 is CASSLASGVMNTEAFF. The DNA of the CDR3 is TGTGCCAGCAGCTTGGCCAGTGGGGTAATGAACACTGAAGCTTTCTTT.

The rearrangement uses TRBV5-6 and TRBJ2-4; possible D gene TRBD2, 6 bases. The germline gives CDR1 SGHDT, CDR2 YYEEEE. CDR3 size: 15 residues. V was shortened by 5 bases and J by 7 bases, with 19 bases between the two germline ends. The CDR3 DNA reads TGTGCCAGCAGTTTTGGACTGGGGGGAGCCAACATTCAGTACTTC. As protein: CASSFGLGGANIQYF.

The CDR3, as DNA: TGTGCCAGCAGCGTAGAGAGTAGCGGGTACGAGCAGTACTTC. Encoded protein: CASSVESSGYEQYF. The chain joins TRBV9 to TRBJ2-7, with 7 positions matching TRBD2. J gave up 4 bases and V 0 bases, and 4 bases lay outside the gene matches. CDR1 and CDR2 (germline): SGDLS, YYNGEE. The CDR3 contains 14 residues. The whole variable domain, filled in from reference TRBV9 and TRBJ2-7, reads DSGVTQTPKHLITATGQRVTLRCSPRSGDLSVYWYQQSLDQGLQFLIQYYNGEERAKGNILERFSAQQFPDLHSELNLSSLELGDSALYFCASSVESSGYEQYFGPGTRLTVT.

The V and J genes are TRBV7-6 and TRBJ2-1; 10 bases line up with TRBD2. CDR3 length equals 17 residues. V trimming: 0 bases; J trimming: 7 bases; junction bases outside the gene matches: 9. Germline values: CDR1 SGHVS, CDR2 FNYEAQ. The CDR3: CASSLASSSGRGNEQFF. The CDR3 DNA is TGTGCCAGCAGCTTAGCGTCGTCTAGCGGGAGAGGAAATGAGCAGTTCTTC.

The chain links TRBV6-1 to TRBJ1-5; no clear D. In germline, CDR1 is MNHNS, CDR2 SASEGT. Trimming removed 6 bases at V and 0 bases at J, with 9 bases between. The CDR3 loop spans 14 amino acids. CDR3 amino acids: CASRGDNSNQPQHF. Here the CDR3 DNA reads TGTGCCAGCAGGGGAGACAATAGCAATCAGCCCCAGCATTTT.

CDR3 sequence (DNA): TGTGCCAGTAAAATAGCGGGGAGGCTTGAAGCTTTCTTT. Its protein is CASKIAGRLEAFF. The gene calls are TRBV19 and TRBJ1-1, with D hard to call. In germline, CDR1 is LNHDA, CDR2 SQIVND (reference sequence). This CDR3 spans 13 amino acids. V was clipped by 7 bases and J by 7 bases, with 16 bases between them.

The rearrangement links TRBV15 to TRBJ1-2, with D possibly matching TRBD1 (6 bases). This CDR3 spans 17 amino acids. The germline CDR1 and CDR2 sequences are LNHNV and YYDKDF (reference sequence). Between the trimmed V and J ends, which lost 1 base and 3 bases, there was a span of 18 bases. CDR3 sequence: CATSRGGGRGRDYGYTF. The DNA of the CDR3 is TGTGCCACCAGCAGAGGGGGGGGCAGGGGCAGGGACTATGGCTACACCTTC.

Here the CDR3 reads CASSVWGFNQPQHF. The CDR3 region has the DNA TGTGCCAGCAGTGTTTGGGGGTTCAATCAGCCCCAGCATTTT. The chain couples TRBV6-1 to TRBJ1-5, with a tentative D call TRBD1 (5 bases). Trimming took 4 bases from V and 3 from J, leaving 10 bases between them. The CDR3 extends over 14 amino acids. Germline-derived CDR1 and CDR2 are MNHNS and SASEGT.

The chain employs TRBV5-1 and TRBJ2-7; D perhaps matches TRBD2 (5 bases). The CDR3 runs 14 residues. V gave up 0 bases and J gave up 3 bases, with 10 bases separating them. In germline, CDR1 is SGHRS, CDR2 YFSETQ. The CDR3 bases are TGCGCCAGCAGCTTGGCGGGCGAGGGCTACGAGCAGTACTTC. Translated: CASSLAGEGYEQYF.

This rearrangement joins TRBV6-5 to TRBJ1-4; weak D call: TRBD1 (6 bases). The V gene's germline CDR1 is MNHEY and CDR2 SVGAGI. V lost 4 bases and J 3 bases, leaving 15 bases between the germline ends. CDR3 size: 16 residues. The CDR3 reads CASSFTGTKANEKLFF. Here the CDR3 DNA reads TGTGCCAGCAGTTTCACAGGGACGAAGGCTAATGAAAAACTGTTTTTT.

V gene TRBV27 combines with J gene TRBJ2-5; the D call may be TRBD1 or TRBD2 (5 bases each). V was shortened by 6 bases and J by 4 bases, with 18 bases between the two germline ends. Germline V gives CDR1 MNHEY, CDR2 SMNVEV (reference sequence). The CDR3 length is 15 residues. CDR3 DNA sequence: TGTGCCAGCAGGCCGCAAGGGGAGATACGAGAGACCCAGTACTTC. It encodes CASRPQGEIRETQYF.

The CDR3 DNA is TGTGCCAGCCGTTCCCTTGGTAACTACCGCTCCTACGAGCAGTACTTC. Encoded protein: CASRSLGNYRSYEQYF. This rearrangement joins TRBV28 to TRBJ2-7; D is unclear. Trimming shortened V by 8 bases and J by 0 bases, and 20 bases separated the two germline ends. This CDR3 has 16 residues. Germline lookup yields CDR1 MDHEN and CDR2 SYDVKM.

The V call is TRBV19, the J call TRBJ2-3; 8 positions match TRBD1. J lost 0 bases, V lost 6 bases, and 2 bases had no gene match. This CDR3 region has 14 residues. CDR1 is LNHDA, CDR2 SQIVND, per germline (reference sequence). The CDR3 coding sequence is TGTGCCAGTAGAGACAGGGGAAGCACAGATACGCAGTATTTT. This gives the protein CASRDRGSTDTQYF.

This rearrangement joins TRBV5-1 to TRBJ2-3; 7 bases are a match to TRBD1. The CDR3 extends over 15 amino acids. Germline loops: CDR1 SGHRS, CDR2 YFSETQ. V trimming: 2 bases; J trimming: 2 bases; junction bases outside the gene matches: 5. The CDR3 spells CASSFGTDYTDTQYF. The CDR3 coding sequence is TGCGCCAGCAGCTTCGGGACAGACTACACAGATACGCAGTATTTT.